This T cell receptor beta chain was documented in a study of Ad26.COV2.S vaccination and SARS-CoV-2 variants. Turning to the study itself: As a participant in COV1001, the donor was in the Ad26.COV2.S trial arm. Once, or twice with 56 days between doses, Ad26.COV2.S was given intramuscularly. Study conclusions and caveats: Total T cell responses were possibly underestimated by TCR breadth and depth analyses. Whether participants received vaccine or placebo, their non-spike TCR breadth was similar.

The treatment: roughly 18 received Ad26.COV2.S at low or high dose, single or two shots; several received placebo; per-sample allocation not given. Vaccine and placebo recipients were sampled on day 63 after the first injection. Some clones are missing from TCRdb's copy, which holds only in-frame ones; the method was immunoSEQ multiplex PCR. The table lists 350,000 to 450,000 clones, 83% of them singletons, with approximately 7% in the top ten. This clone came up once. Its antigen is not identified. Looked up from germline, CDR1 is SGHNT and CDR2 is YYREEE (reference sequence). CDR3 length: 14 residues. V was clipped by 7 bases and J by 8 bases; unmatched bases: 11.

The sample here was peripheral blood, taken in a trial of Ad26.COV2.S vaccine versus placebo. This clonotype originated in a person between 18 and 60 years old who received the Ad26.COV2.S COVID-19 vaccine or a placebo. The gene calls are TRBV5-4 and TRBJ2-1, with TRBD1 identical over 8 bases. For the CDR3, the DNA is TGTGCCAGCTTACAAACAGGGGGAGAAGATGAGCAGTTCTTC. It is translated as CASLQTGGEDEQFF.